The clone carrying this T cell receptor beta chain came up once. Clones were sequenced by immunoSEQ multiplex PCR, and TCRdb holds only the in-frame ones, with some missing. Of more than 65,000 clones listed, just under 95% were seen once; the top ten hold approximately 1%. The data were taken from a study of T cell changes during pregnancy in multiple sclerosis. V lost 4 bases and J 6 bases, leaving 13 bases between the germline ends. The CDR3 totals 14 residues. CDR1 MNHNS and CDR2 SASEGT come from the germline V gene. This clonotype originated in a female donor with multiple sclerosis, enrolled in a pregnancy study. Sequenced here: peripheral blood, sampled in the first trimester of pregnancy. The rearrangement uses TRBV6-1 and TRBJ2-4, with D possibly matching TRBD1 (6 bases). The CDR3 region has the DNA TGTGCCAGCAGTGTGGGGGACACCTTAAACATTCAGTACTTC. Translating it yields CASSVGDTLNIQYF.